This T cell receptor beta chain was recorded in a study of PD-L1 blockade in urothelial cancer. Added to each PCR by spiking were synthetic TCR analog templates. This table comes from immunoSEQ multiplex PCR, and its TCRdb copy is limited to in-frame clones, with some not included. The sample holds tens of thousands of clones, about 83% seen once. Specified time point: pretreatment peripheral blood. The material sequenced was PBMCs, taken around atezolizumab (anti-PD-L1) treatment. The receptor was isolated from a woman in her seventies with urothelial cancer.

The CDR3: CASSYTESSYNEQFF. CDR3 nucleotides: TGTGCCAGCAGTTATACTGAAAGCTCCTACAATGAGCAGTTCTTC. The chain recombines TRBV6-5 with TRBJ2-1; D is undetermined. This CDR3 is built from 15 residues. Germline V lookup: CDR1 MNHEY, CDR2 SVGAGI. Trimming cost V 3 bases and J 0 bases, with 9 bases left between them.